This T cell receptor beta chain was observed in a study of blood T cell repertoires in COVID-19. Overall study context: Some COVID-19 samples were acute and others convalescent; all came from the United States, Italy and Spain.

The ends were cut back, 9 bases at V and 0 bases at J, with 12 bases in the middle. This CDR3 has 14 residues. The germline V gene has CDR1 LNHDA and CDR2 SQIVND (reference sequence). Libraries were prepared by immunoSEQ multiplex PCR; TCRdb keeps only in-frame clonotypes and omits some of them. The table has tens of thousands of clones, around 80% seen once. The sequencing sample was made of peripheral blood. This sequence was found in a human donor in a cohort sampled during active COVID-19. The rearrangement uses TRBV19 and TRBJ1-3; the D is unclear. The CDR3 DNA reads TGTGCCAGCCGATCCTCCGGCTCTGGAAACACCATATATTTT. Its translation: CASRSSGSGNTIYF.